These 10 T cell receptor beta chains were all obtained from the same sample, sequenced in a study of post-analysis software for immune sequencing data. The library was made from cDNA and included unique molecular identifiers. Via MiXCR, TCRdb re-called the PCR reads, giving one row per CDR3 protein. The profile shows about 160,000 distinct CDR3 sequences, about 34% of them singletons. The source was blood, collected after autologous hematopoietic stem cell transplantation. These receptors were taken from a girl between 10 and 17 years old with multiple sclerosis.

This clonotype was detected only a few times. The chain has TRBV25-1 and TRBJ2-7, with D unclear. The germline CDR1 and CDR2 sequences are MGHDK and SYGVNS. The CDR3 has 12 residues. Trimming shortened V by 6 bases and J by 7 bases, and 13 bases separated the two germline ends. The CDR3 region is CASSHNGLEQYF. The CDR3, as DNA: TGTGCCAGCAGCCACAACGGATTGGAGCAGTACTTC.

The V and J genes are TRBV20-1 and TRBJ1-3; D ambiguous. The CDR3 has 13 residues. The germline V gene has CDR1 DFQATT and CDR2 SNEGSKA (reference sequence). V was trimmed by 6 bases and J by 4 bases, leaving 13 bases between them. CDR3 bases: TGCAGTGCCCTAGGCCCGGAGGGAAACACCATATATTTT. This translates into CSALGPEGNTIYF.

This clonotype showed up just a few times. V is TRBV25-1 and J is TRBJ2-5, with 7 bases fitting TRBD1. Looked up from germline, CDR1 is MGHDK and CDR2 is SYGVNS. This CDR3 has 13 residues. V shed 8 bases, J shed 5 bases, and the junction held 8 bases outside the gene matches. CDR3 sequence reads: CASRGQPGETQYF. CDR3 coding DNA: TGTGCCAGCCGGGGACAGCCTGGGGAGACCCAGTACTTC. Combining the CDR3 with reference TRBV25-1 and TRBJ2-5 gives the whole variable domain EADIYQTPRYLVIGTGKKITLECSQTMGHDKMYWYQQDPGMELHLIHYSYGVNSTEKGDLSSESTVSRIRTEHFPLTLESARPSHTSQYLCASRGQPGETQYFGPGTRLLVL.

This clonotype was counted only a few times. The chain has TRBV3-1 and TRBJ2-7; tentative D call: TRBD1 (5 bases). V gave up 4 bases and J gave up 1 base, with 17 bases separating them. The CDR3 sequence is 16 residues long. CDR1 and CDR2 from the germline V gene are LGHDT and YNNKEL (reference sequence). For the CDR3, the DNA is TGTGCCAGCAGCCCCCCAGGGTGGGTCCAGTCCTACGAGCAGTACTTC. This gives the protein CASSPPGWVQSYEQYF.

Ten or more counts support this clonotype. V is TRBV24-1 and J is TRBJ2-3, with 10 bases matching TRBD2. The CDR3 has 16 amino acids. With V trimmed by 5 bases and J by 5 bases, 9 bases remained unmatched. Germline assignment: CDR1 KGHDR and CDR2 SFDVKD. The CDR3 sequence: CATSGLPSGRLDTQYF. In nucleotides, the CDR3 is TGTGCCACCAGTGGTTTACCTAGCGGGAGATTAGATACGCAGTATTTT.

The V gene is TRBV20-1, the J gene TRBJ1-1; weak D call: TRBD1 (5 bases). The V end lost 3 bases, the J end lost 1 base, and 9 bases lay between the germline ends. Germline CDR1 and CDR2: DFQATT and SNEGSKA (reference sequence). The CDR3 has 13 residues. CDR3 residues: CSARGPANTEAFF. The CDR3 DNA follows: TGCAGTGCTAGGGGACCGGCGAACACTGAAGCTTTCTTT.

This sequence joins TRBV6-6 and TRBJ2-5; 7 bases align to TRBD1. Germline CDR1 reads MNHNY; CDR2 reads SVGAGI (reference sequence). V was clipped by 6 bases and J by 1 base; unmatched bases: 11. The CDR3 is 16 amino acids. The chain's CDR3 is CASRSKGAGAQETQYF. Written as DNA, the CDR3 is TGTGCCAGCAGATCTAAGGGGGCAGGAGCCCAAGAGACCCAGTACTTC.

DNA for the CDR3: TGTGCCAGCAGTCCGAAACCCGACTGGGGGAACACCATATATTTT. Its translation: CASSPKPDWGNTIYF. This rearrangement joins TRBV12-3 or TRBV12-4 to TRBJ1-3; D might be TRBD1 (5 bases). The V end was cut by 5 bases, the J end by 7 bases, with 18 bases between. The CDR3 totals 15 residues.

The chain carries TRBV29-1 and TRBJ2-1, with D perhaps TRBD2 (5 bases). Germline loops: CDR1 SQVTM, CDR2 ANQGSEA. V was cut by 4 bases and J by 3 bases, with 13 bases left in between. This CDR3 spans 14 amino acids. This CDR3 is CSVGVSGNYNEQFF. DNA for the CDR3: TGCAGCGTTGGGGTCAGCGGTAACTACAATGAGCAGTTCTTC.

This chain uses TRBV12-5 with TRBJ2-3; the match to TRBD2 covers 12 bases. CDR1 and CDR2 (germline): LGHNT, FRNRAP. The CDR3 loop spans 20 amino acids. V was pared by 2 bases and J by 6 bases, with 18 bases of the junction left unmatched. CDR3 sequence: CASGLPPTEGATSGRDTQYF. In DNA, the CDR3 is TGTGCTAGTGGTTTGCCCCCCACCGAAGGGGCCACTAGCGGGAGGGATACGCAGTATTTT.